This TCR beta chain derives from a study of T cell responses to AZD1222 COVID-19 vaccine. The table came from immunoSEQ multiplex PCR; TCRdb's copy has only in-frame clones and leaves some out. The sample shows 98,000 or so clones, roughly 86% of them seen only once. The CDR3 extends over 13 amino acids. The germline V and J ends were trimmed by 5 bases and 13 bases, with 15 bases remaining between them. The chain is built from TRBV12-3 or TRBV12-4 and TRBJ1-6, with D possibly being TRBD1 (6 bases). The source material was peripheral blood, sampled 28 days after the second dose of the MenACWY control vaccine. The receptor's source is an adult who received the MenACWY meningococcal vaccine as a control. CDR3 residues: CASSTDSGWPLHF. The CDR3 nucleotides read TGTGCCAGCAGTACGGACAGTGGATGGCCCCTCCACTTT.